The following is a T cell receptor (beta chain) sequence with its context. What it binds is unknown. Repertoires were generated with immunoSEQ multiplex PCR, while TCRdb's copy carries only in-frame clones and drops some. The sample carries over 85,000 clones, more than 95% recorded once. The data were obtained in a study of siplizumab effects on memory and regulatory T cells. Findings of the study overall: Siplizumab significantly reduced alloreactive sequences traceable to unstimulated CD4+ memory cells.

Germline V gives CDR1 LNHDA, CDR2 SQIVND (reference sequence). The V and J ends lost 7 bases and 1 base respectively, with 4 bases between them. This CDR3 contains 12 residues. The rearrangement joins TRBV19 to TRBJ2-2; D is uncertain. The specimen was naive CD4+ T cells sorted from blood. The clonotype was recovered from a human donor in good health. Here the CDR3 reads CASKENTGELFF. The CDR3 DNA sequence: TGTGCCAGTAAGGAGAACACCGGGGAGCTGTTTTTT.